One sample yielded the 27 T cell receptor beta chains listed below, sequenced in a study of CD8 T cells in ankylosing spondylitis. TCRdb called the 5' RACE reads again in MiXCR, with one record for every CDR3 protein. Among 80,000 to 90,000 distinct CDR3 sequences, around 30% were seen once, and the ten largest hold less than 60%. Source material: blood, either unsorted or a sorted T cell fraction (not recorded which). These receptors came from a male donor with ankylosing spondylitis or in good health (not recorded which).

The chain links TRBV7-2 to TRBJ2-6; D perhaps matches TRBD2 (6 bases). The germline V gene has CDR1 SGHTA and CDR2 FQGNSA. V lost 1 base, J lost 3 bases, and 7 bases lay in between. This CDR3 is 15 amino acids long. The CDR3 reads CASSLDGSGANVLTF. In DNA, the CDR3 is TGTGCCAGCAGCTTAGACGGGAGTGGGGCCAACGTCCTGACTTTC.

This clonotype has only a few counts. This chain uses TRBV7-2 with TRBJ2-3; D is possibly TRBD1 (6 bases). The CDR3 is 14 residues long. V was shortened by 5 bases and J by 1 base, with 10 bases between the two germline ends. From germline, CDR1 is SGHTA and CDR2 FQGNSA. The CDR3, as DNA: TGTGCCAGCAGCATATGGACAGGCACAGATACGCAGTATTTT. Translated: CASSIWTGTDTQYF.

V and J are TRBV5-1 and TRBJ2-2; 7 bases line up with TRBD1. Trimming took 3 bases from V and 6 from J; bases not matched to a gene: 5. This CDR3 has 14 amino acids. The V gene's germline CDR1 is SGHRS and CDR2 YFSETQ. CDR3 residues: CASSSSQGSGELFF. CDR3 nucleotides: TGCGCCAGCAGCTCGTCACAGGGGTCCGGGGAGCTGTTTTTT. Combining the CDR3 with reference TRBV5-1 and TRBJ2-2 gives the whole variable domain KAGVTQTPRYLIKTRGQQVTLSCSPISGHRSVSWYQQTPGQGLQFLFEYFSETQRNKGNFPGRFSGRQFSNSRSEMNVSTLELGDSALYLCASSSSQGSGELFFGEGSRLTVL.

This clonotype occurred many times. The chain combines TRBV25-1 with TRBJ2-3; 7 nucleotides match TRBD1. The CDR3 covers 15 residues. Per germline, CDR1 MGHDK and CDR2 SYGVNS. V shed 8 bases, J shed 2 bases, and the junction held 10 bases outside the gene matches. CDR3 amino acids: CASGRGIRNTDTQYF. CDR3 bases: TGTGCCAGCGGCAGGGGGATCCGGAACACAGATACGCAGTATTTT. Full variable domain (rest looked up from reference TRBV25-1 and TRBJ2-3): EADIYQTPRYLVIGTGKKITLECSQTMGHDKMYWYQQDPGMELHLIHYSYGVNSTEKGDLSSESTVSRIRTEHFPLTLESARPSHTSQYLCASGRGIRNTDTQYFGPGTRLTVL.

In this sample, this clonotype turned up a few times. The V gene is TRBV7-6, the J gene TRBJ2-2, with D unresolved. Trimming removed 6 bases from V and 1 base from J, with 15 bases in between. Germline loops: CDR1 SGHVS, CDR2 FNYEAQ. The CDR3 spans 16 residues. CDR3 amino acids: CASSQIRLGNTGELFF. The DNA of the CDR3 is TGTGCCAGCAGTCAAATCCGCCTAGGGAACACCGGGGAGCTGTTTTTT.

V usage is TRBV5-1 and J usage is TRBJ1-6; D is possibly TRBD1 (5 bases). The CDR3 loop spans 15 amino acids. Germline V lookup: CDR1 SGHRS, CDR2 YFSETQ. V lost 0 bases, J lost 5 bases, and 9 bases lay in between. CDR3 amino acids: CASSLEGRDNSPLHF. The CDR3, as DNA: TGCGCCAGCAGCTTGGAGGGCAGGGATAATTCACCCCTCCACTTT.

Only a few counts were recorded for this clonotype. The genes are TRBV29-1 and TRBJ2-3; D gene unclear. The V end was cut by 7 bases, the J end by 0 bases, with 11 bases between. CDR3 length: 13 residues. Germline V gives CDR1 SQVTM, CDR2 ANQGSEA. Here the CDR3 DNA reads TGCAGCGCCTTGACGACTAGCACAGATACGCAGTATTTT. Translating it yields CSALTTSTDTQYF.

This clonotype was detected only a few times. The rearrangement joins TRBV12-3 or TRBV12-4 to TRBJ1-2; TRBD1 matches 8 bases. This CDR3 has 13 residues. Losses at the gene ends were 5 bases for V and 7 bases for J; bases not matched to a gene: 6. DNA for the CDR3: TGTGCCAGCAGTGTAAGGACAGGGTTTGGCTACACCTTC. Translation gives CASSVRTGFGYTF.

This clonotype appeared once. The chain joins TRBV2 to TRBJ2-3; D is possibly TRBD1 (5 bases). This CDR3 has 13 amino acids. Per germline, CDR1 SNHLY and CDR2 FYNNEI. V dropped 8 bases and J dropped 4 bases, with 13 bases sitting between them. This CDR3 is CASLRVSADTQYF. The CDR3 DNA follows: TGTGCCAGCCTCAGGGTGTCGGCAGATACGCAGTATTTT.

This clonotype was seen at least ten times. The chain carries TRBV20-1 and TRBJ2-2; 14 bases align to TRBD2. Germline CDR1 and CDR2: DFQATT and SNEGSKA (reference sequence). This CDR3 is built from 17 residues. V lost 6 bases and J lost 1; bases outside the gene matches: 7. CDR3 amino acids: CSARLAGGPVNTGELFF. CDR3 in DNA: TGCAGTGCGAGACTAGCGGGGGGGCCAGTGAACACCGGGGAGCTGTTTTTT.

The CDR3 coding sequence is TGTGCCAGCAGCCCTGCCAGCGAAGCTTTCTTT. Translated: CASSPASEAFF. This chain uses TRBV7-9 with TRBJ1-1; D remains unclear. Germline CDR1 reads SEHNR; CDR2 reads FQNEAQ (reference sequence). The CDR3 consists of 11 residues. Trimming left V 5 bases short and J 8 bases short, with 9 bases between.

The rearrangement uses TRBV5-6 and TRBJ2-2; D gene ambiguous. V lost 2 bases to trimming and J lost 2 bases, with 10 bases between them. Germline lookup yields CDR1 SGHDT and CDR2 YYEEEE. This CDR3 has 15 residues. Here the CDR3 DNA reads TGTGCCAGCAGCTTACCAACGGGTAACACCGGGGAGCTGTTTTTT. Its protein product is CASSLPTGNTGELFF. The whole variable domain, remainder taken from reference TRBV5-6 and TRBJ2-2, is DAGVTQSPTHLIKTRGQQVTLRCSPKSGHDTVSWYQQALGQGPQFIFQYYEEEERQRGNFPDRFSGHQFPNYSSELNVNALLLGDSALYLCASSLPTGNTGELFFGEGSRLTVL.

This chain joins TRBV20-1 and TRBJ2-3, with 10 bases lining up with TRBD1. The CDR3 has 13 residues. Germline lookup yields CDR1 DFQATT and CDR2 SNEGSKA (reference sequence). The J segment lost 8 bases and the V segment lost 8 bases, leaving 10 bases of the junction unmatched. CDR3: CSHRDRGWGTQYF. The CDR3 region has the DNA TGCAGTCACCGGGACAGGGGTTGGGGTACGCAGTATTTT.

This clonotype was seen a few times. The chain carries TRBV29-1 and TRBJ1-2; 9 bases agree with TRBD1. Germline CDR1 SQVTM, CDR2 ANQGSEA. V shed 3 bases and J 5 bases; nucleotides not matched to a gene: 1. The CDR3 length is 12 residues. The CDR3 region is CSVETGGYGYTF. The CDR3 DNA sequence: TGCAGCGTTGAGACAGGGGGATATGGCTACACCTTC.

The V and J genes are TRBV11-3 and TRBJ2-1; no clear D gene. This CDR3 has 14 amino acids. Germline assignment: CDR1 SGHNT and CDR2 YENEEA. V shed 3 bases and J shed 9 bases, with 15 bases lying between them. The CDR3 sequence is CASSFYSEGGEQFF. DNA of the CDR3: TGTGCCAGCAGCTTCTACTCCGAAGGCGGTGAGCAGTTCTTC.

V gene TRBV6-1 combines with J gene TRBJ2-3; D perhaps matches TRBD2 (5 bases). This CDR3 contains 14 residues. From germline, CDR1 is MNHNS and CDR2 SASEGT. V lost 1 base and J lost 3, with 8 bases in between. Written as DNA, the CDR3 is TGTGCCAGCAGTGAAGAATGGGAGACAGATACGCAGTATTTT. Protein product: CASSEEWETDTQYF.

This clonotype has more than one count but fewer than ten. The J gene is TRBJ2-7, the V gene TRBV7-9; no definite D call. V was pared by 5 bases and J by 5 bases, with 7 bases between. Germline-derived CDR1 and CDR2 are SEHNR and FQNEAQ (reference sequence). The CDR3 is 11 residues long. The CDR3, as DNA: TGTGCCAGCAGCCCTGCCGACGAGCAGTACTTC. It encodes CASSPADEQYF.

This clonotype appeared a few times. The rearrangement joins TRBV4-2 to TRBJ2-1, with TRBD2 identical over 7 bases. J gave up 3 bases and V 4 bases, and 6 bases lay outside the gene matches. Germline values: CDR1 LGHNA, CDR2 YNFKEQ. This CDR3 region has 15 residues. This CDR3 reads CASSPHGEGYNEQFF. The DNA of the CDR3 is TGTGCCAGCAGCCCCCATGGGGAGGGCTACAATGAGCAGTTCTTC.

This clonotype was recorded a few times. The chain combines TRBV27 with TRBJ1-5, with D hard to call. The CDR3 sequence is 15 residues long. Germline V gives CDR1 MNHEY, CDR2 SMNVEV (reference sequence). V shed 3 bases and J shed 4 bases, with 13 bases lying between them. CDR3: CASSLGSEDNQPQHF. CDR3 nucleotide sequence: TGTGCCAGCAGTTTGGGATCCGAAGATAATCAGCCCCAGCATTTT.

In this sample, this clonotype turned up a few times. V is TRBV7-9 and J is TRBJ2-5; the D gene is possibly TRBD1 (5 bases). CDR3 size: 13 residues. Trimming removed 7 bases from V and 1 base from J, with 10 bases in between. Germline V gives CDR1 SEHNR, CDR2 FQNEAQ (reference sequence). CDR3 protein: CASTTVTQETQYF. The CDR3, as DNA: TGTGCCAGCACGACAGTGACCCAAGAGACCCAGTACTTC.

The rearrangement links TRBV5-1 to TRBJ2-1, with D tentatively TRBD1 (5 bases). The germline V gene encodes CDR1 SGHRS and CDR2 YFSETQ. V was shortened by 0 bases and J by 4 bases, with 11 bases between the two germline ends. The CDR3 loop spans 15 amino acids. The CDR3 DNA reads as TGCGCCAGCAGCTTGGGAGTGGACAAGTACAATGAGCAGTTCTTC. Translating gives CASSLGVDKYNEQFF.

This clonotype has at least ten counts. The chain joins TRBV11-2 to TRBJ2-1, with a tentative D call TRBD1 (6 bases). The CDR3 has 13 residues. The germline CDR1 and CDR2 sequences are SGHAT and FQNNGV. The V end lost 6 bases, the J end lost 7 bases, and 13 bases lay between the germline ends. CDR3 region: CASSSGVVNEQFF. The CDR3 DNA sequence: TGTGCCAGCAGTTCAGGGGTGGTAAATGAGCAGTTCTTC.

CDR3 in DNA: TGCAGCGTGAGGGTCGGGGGTTCCTACGAGCAGTACGTC. Its protein product is CSVRVGGSYEQYV. J is TRBJ2-7 and V is TRBV29-1; possibly TRBD2 for D (6 bases). The CDR3 covers 13 residues. The V end was cut by 6 bases, the J end by 1 base, with 13 bases between. Germline lookup yields CDR1 SQVTM and CDR2 ANQGSEA.

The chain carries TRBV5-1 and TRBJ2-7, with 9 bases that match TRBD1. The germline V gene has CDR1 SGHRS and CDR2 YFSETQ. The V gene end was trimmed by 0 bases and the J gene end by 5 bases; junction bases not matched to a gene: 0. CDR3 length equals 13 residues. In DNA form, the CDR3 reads TGCGCCAGCAGCTTGGGACAGGGGGACGAGCAGTACTTC. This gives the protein CASSLGQGDEQYF.

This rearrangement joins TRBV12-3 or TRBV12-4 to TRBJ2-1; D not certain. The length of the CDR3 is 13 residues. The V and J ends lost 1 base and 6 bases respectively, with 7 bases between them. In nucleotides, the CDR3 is TGTGCCAGCAGTTTAGGAACTATCAATGAGCAGTTCTTC. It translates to CASSLGTINEQFF.

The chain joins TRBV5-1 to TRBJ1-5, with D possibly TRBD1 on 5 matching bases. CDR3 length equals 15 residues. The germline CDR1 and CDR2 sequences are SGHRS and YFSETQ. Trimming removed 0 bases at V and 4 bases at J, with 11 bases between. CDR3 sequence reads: CASSLGGDPNQPQHF. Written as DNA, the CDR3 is TGCGCCAGCAGCTTGGGGGGGGACCCGAATCAGCCCCAGCATTTT.

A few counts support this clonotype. Here the CDR3 reads CASSPGGQVYTF. The CDR3 nucleotides are TGTGCCAGCAGCCCCGGGGGACAAGTCTACACCTTC. This chain uses TRBV7-3 with TRBJ1-2, with D possibly matching TRBD1 (6 bases). Germline CDR1 SGHTA, CDR2 FQGTGA. Trimming took off 5 bases at V and 10 bases at J, with 14 bases between the two ends. This CDR3 has 12 residues.